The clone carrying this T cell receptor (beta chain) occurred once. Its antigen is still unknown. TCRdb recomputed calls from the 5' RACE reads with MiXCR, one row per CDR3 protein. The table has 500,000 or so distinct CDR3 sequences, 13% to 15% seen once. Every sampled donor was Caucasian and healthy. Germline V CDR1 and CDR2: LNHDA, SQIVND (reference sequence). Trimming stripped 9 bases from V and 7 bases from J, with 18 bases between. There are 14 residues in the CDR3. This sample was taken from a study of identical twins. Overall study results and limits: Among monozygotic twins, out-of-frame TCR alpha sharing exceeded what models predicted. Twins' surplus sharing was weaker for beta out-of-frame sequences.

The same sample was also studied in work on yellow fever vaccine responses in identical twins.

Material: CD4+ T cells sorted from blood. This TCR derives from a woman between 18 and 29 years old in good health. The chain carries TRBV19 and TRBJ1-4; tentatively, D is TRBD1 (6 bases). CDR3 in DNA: TGTGCCAGCGGAGGCGGGGGCAAAGGTGAAAAACTGTTTTTT. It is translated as CASGGGGKGEKLFF.